This T cell receptor (beta chain) stems from a study of Ad26.COV2.S vaccination and SARS-CoV-2 variants. Overall study context: The donor belonged to the COV1001 Ad26.COV2.S trial arm.

The treatment is: roughly 18 received Ad26.COV2.S at low or high dose, single or two shots; 5 received placebo; per-sample allocation not given. Vaccine and placebo recipients were sampled on day 63 after the first injection. Germline V gives CDR1 SGHTA, CDR2 FQGTGA. Trimming stripped 0 bases from V and 0 bases from J, with 15 bases between. CDR3 length: 18 residues. TCRdb's table, derived via immunoSEQ multiplex PCR, lists solely in-frame clones and lacks some. The table includes hundreds of thousands of clones, roughly 84% detected once. This receptor was identified in a person between 18 and 65 years old who received the Ad26.COV2.S COVID-19 vaccine or a placebo. The sample here was peripheral blood, taken in a trial of Ad26.COV2.S vaccine versus placebo. V is TRBV7-3 and J is TRBJ1-5, with a possible D match to TRBD1 (5 bases). CDR3 protein: CASSLTAGYSDSNQPQHF. The CDR3 coding sequence is TGTGCCAGCAGCTTAACGGCAGGGTATTCCGATAGCAATCAGCCCCAGCATTTT.